Listed below are T cell receptor beta chains from one sample, sequenced in a study of shared clonotypes between healthy human individuals. Libraries were prepared by immunoSEQ multiplex PCR; TCRdb keeps only in-frame clonotypes and omits some of them. The sample carries fewer than 600,000 clones, 70% to 80% recorded once. The source material was PBMCs. The receptors here all came from a woman in her thirties or forties in good health. Some clones in this sample may be carry-over from other donors' samples. The CDR3 runs from the conserved cysteine through the conserved F or W. A D gene is named only where the DNA matches it firmly. Rows give clone size only sometimes, using once, few, many, or a class for an expanded clone.

v_gene	abundance	d_gene	j_gene	CDR3nt	CDR3aa
TRBV7-9	.	.	TRBJ1-4	TGTGCCAGCAGCTTGACCGGGGGCGAGGGAGGTGAAAAACTGTTTTTT	CASSLTGGEGGEKLFF
TRBV30	.	.	TRBJ1-6	TGTGCCTGGAGGGAGAATAATTCACCCCTCCACTTT	CAWRENNSPLHF
TRBV28	.	.	TRBJ2-7	TGTGCCAGCAGTTCCAGCCAGCAGTACTTC	CASSSSQQYF
TRBV2	.	.	TRBJ2-5	TGTGCCAGCAGCCCGGGGTGGCTAGGGGCGGCAGAGACCCAGTACTTC	CASSPGWLGAAETQYF
TRBV7-6	.	.	TRBJ1-4	TGTGCCAGCAGCACCGGACAGAAACTGTTTTTT	CASSTGQKLFF
TRBV10-3	.	.	TRBJ2-7	TGTGCCATCGCACCTCAGGACGGTTCCTACGAGCAGTACTTC	CAIAPQDGSYEQYF
TRBV28	.	.	TRBJ2-1	TGTGCCAGCAGTTCTTACCCCTCTACGAATGAGCAGTTCTTC	CASSSYPSTNEQFF
TRBV7-2	.	.	TRBJ2-1	TGTGCCAGCAGCTTAACTTCGGACGGTTACAATGAGCAGTTCTTC	CASSLTSDGYNEQFF
TRBV9	.	.	TRBJ2-3	TGTGCCAGCAGCGTACCCCCCTGGGATACGCAGTATTTT	CASSVPPWDTQYF
TRBV4-2	.	TRBD2	TRBJ2-1	TGTGCCAGCACCCTAAGCGGGAACTCCTACAATGAGCAGTTCTTC	CASTLSGNSYNEQFF
TRBV19	.	.	TRBJ1-4	TGTGCCAGTAGTATAGATGCCGTCCCTACTAATGAAAAACTGTTTTTT	CASSIDAVPTNEKLFF
TRBV28	.	TRBD1	TRBJ2-7	TGTGCCAGCAGTCTAGGGACAGGGTCCTACGAGCAGTACTTC	CASSLGTGSYEQYF
TRBV5-1	.	.	TRBJ2-7	TGCGCCAGCAGCTTTCAAGGGATAGGGTACGAGCAGTACTTC	CASSFQGIGYEQYF
TRBV6-1	once	TRBD1	TRBJ2-7	TGTGCCAGCAGAGAACGCCGGGACAGGGGCTACGAGCAGTACTTC	CASRERRDRGYEQYF
TRBV4-2	once	TRBD2	TRBJ2-7	TGTGCCAGCAGCCACGGGACTAGCGGCAACTACGAGCAGTACTTC	CASSHGTSGNYEQYF
TRBV29-1	.	.	TRBJ2-5	TGCAGCGTTGTTCGTGGGAGTAGAGGAGAGACCCAGTACTTC	CSVVRGSRGETQYF
TRBV10-3	.	TRBD2	TRBJ2-2	TGTGCCATCGGACTAGCGGAGGACACCGGGGAGCTGTTTTTT	CAIGLAEDTGELFF
TRBV29-1	.	.	TRBJ2-3	TGCAGCGTTGATACTAGCACAGATACGCAGTATTTT	CSVDTSTDTQYF
TRBV18	.	TRBD1	TRBJ2-7	TGTGCCAGCTCATCTCGGACAGGGGCGGCCTACGAGCAGTACTTC	CASSSRTGAAYEQYF
TRBV7-9	.	TRBD2	TRBJ2-2	TGTGCCAGCAGCCCCGGGGGGGGAGCGAACACCGGGGAGCTGTTTTTT	CASSPGGGANTGELFF
TRBV2	.	TRBD2	TRBJ2-5	TGTGCCAGCAGTGGGTCTAGCGGGGCGGAAGAGACCCAGTACTTC	CASSGSSGAEETQYF
TRBV7-2	.	TRBD1	TRBJ1-2	TGTGCCAGCAGCCGAAGGGGGCAAAACTATGGCTACACCTTC	CASSRRGQNYGYTF
TRBV11-2	.	.	TRBJ2-7	TGTGCCAGCAGCTTAGTCAGGGACGGCGAGCAGTACTTC	CASSLVRDGEQYF
TRBV6-4	.	.	TRBJ2-1	TGTGCCAGCAGTGACTCTAGCAGCAATGAGCAGTTCTTC	CASSDSSSNEQFF
TRBV4-1	.	TRBD2	TRBJ2-2	TGCGCCAGCAGGTGGGGACTAGCGGGAGGGCGTGGCGGGGAGCTGTTTTTT	CASRWGLAGGRGGELFF
TRBV7-2	.	.	TRBJ2-1	TGTGCCAGCAGCGCGGCAAAAGACCTACCCTTATACAATGAGCAGTTCTTC	CASSAAKDLPLYNEQFF
TRBV7-9	.	TRBD1	TRBJ1-2	TGTGCCAGCGTGGACAGGGTAAACTATGGCTACACCTTC	CASVDRVNYGYTF
TRBV5-1	.	TRBD2	TRBJ2-1	TGCGCCAGCAGCAAGCTAGCGGGAGGAGACAATGAGCAGTTCTTC	CASSKLAGGDNEQFF
TRBV6-1	many	.	TRBJ2-7	TGTGCCAGCAGTGTTGCCGAGAGCTCCTACGAGCAGTACTTC	CASSVAESSYEQYF
TRBV29-1	once	.	TRBJ1-1	TGCAGCGTTGAAGGTGGTGACACTGAAGCTTTCTTT	CSVEGGDTEAFF
TRBV5-6	.	.	TRBJ2-5	TGTGCCAGCAGCTTGGCCGCAGGGCTAGAGACCCAGTACTTC	CASSLAAGLETQYF
TRBV6-1	.	.	TRBJ1-3	TGTGCCAGCAGCTCAGGTACCTCTGGAAACACCATATATTTT	CASSSGTSGNTIYF
TRBV12-2	.	.	TRBJ2-7	TGTGCAAGTCGCGTTCCCCAAGAACCGACCTACGAGCAGTACTTC	CASRVPQEPTYEQYF
TRBV7-9	.	TRBD1	TRBJ1-4	TGTGCCAGCAGCTTGAACAGGGGGCAGGTTGAAAAACTGTTTTTT	CASSLNRGQVEKLFF
TRBV4-2	.	TRBD2	TRBJ2-1	TGTGCCAGCAGCCAAAGGGTAGCGGGAGACCATGAGCAGTTCTTC	CASSQRVAGDHEQFF
TRBV2	.	.	TRBJ1-3	TGTGCCAGCAGTCGCGGCCCTGGAAACACCATATATTTT	CASSRGPGNTIYF
TRBV29-1	.	.	TRBJ2-7	TGCAGCGTTGAAGTTCCCGGCAGGCCCTACGAGCAGTACTTC	CSVEVPGRPYEQYF
TRBV4-1	.	.	TRBJ2-2	TGCGCCAGCAGCCAAGACATTTATTCCGGGGAGCTGTTTTTT	CASSQDIYSGELFF
TRBV19	.	.	TRBJ1-1	TGTGCCAGTAGTAGAGGGGGTGAGAAGGACACTGAAGCTTTCTTT	CASSRGGEKDTEAFF
TRBV20-1	.	.	TRBJ2-1	TGCAGTGCTGGGCCCTACAATGAGCAGTTCTTC	CSAGPYNEQFF
TRBV7-3	.	TRBD2	TRBJ2-2	TGTGCCAGCAGCTTAACGGGACTAGCATCCGACACCGGGGAGCTGTTTTTT	CASSLTGLASDTGELFF